This T cell receptor beta chain was captured by sequencing in a study of T cells in Graves' hyperthyroidism and ophthalmopathy. General observations from the study: Onset of ophthalmopathy came a median roughly 6.5 months after the model predicted it. Most expanded thyroid clonotypes above 0.001 recurred in blood.

Researchers defined stable Graves' hyperthyroidism as no ophthalmopathy progression within 18 months. The table lists this clonotype with a few counts. Its target is unknown. Regions amplified from RNA transcripts were the TCR beta CDR3 regions. Using the HTBI primer set, a first-round RT-PCR was run on the TCR CDR3. A single record per CDR3 protein comes from TCRdb applying MiXCR to the multiplex PCR reads. In the table there are hundreds of thousands of distinct CDR3 sequences, 14% to 15% of which are singletons. The junction had 10 bases not matched to a gene; V was cut back by 3 bases and J by 4 bases. The V gene's germline CDR1 is DFQATT and CDR2 SNEGSKA (reference sequence). This CDR3 has 15 residues.

This sequence originates from a woman aged 25-40 years with Graves' hyperthyroidism. V is TRBV20-1 and J is TRBJ2-5; 8 nucleotides agree with TRBD2. The sequenced sample was blood. CDR3 DNA: TGCAGTGCTAGTTTTACTAGCGGACACGCAGAGACCCAGTACTTC. Translating it yields CSASFTSGHAETQYF.